At least ten counts were recorded for the clone carrying this T cell receptor (beta chain). The sample comes from a study of blood T cell repertoires in COVID-19. Overall study context: The United States, Italy and Spain supplied acute and convalescent COVID-19 samples. From T cells, B-cell-depleted T cells, or PBMCs came the material, which was cDNA or gDNA.

The CDR3 length is 17 residues. Germline assignment: CDR1 SNHLY and CDR2 FYNNEI. The junction had 8 bases not matched to a gene; V was cut back by 5 bases and J by 5 bases. Source study methods: Reference gene primer amplification yielded estimated nucleated cell counts. Sequenced by immunoSEQ multiplex PCR; TCRdb stores in-frame clones only, minus some. V and J calls and clone size are given by that table; D and trimming were obtained from the DNA. The table has roughly 140,000 clones, 80% seen once. The sequence was obtained from a man aged 65 to 85 who had recovered from COVID-19. V gene TRBV2 combines with J gene TRBJ2-2, with TRBD2 matching 13 bases. The sequenced sample was peripheral blood. The CDR3 nucleotides are TGTGCCAGCAGTCCGAGGACTAGCGGGAGTCGTACCGGGGAGCTGTTTTTT. It codes for CASSPRTSGSRTGELFF.